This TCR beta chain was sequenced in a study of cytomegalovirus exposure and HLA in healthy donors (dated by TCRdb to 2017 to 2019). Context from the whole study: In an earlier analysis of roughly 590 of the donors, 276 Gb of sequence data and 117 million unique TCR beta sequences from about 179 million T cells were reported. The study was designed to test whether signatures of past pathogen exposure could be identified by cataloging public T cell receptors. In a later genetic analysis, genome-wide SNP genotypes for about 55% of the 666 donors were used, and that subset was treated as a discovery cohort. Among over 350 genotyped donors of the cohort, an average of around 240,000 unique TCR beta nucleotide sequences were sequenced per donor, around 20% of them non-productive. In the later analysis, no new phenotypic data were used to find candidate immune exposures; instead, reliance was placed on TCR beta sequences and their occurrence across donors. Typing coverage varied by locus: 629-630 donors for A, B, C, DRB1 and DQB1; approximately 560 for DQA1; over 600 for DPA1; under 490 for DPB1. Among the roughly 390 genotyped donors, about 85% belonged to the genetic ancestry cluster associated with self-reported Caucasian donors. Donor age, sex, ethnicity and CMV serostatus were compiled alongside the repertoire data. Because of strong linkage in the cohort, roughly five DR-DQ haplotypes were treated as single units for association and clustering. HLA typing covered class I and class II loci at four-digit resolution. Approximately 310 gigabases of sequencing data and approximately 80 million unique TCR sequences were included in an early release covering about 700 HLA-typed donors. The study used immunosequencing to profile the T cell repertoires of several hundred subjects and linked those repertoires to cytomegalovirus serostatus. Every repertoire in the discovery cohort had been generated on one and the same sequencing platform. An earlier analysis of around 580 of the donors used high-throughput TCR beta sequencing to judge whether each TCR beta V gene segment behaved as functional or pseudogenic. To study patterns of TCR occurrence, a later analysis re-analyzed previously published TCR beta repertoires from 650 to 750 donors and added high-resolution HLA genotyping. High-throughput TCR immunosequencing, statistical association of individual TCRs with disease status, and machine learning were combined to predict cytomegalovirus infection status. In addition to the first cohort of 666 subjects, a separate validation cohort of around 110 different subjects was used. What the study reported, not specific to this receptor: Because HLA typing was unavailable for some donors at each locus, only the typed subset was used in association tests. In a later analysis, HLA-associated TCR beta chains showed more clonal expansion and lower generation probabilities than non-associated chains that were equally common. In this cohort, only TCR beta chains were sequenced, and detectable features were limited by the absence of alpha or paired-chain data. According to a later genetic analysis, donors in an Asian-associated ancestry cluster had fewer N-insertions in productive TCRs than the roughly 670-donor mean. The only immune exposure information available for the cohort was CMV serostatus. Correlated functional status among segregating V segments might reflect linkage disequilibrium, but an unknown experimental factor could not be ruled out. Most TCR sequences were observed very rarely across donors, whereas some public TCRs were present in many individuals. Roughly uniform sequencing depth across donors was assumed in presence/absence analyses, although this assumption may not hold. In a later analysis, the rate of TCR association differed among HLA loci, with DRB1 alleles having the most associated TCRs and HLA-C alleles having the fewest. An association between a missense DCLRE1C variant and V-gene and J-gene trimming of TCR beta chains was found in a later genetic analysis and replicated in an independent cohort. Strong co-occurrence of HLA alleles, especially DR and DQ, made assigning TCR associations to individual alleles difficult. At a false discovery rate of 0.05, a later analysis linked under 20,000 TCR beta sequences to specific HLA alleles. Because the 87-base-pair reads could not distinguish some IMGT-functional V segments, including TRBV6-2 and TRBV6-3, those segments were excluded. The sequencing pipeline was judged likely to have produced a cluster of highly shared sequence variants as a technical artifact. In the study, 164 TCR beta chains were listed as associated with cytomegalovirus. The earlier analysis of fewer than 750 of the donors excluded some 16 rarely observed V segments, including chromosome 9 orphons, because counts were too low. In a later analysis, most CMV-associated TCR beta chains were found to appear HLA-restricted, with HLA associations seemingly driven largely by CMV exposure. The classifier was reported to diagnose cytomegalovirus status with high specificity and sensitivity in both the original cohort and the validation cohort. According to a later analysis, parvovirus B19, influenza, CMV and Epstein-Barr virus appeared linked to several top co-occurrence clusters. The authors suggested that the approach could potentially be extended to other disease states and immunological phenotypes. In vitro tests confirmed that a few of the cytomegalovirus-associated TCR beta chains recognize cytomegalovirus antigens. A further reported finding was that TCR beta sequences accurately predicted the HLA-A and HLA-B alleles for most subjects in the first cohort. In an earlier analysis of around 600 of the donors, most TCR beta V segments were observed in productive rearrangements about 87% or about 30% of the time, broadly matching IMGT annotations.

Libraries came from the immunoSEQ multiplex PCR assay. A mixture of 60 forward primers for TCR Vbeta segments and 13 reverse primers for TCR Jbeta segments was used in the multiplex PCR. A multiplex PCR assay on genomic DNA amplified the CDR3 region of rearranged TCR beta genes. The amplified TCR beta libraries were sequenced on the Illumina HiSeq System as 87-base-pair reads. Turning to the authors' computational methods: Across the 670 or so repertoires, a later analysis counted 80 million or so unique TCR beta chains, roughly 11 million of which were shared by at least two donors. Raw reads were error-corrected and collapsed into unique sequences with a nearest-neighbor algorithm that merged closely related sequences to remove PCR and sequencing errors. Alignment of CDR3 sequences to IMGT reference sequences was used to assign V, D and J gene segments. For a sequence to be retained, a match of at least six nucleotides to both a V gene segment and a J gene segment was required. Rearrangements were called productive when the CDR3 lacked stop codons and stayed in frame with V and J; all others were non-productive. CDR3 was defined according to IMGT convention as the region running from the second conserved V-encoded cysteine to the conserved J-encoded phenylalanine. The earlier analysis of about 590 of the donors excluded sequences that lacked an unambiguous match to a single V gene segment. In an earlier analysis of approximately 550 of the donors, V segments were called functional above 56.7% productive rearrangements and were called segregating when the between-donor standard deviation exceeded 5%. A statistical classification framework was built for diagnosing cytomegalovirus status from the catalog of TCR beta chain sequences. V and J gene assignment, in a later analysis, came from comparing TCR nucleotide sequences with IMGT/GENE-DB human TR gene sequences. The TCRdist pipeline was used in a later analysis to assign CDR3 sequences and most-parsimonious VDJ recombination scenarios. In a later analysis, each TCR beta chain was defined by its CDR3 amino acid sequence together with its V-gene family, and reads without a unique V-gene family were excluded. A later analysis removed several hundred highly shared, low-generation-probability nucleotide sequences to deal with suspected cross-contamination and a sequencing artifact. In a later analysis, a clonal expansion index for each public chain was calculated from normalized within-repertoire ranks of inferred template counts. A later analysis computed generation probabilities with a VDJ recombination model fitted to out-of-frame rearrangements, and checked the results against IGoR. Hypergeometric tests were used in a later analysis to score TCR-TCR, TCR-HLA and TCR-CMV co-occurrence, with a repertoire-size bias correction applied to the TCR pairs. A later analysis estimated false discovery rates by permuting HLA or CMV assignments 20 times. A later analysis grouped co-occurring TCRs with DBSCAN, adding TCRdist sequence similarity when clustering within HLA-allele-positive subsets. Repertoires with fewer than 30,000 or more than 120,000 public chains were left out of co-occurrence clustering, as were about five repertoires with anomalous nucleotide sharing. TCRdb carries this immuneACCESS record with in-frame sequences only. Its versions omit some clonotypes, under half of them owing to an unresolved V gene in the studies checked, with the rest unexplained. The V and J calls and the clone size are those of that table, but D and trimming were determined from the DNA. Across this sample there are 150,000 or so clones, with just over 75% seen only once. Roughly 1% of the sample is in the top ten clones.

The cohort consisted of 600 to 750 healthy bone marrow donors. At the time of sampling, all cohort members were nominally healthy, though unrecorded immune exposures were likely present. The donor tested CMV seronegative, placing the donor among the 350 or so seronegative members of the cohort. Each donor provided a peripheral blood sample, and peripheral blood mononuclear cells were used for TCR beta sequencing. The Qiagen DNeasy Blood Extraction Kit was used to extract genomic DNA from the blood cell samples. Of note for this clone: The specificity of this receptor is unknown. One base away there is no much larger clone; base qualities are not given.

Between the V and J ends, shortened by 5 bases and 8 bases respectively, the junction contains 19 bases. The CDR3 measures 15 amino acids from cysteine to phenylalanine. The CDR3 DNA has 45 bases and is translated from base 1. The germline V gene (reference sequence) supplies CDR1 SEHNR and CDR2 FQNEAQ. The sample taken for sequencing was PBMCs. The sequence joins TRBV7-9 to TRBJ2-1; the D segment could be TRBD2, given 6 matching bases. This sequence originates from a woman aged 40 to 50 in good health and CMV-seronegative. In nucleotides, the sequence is TGTGCCAGCAGCCTTGGCACTAGCTATGGGTATGAGCAGTTCTTC. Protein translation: CASSLGTSYGYEQFF.